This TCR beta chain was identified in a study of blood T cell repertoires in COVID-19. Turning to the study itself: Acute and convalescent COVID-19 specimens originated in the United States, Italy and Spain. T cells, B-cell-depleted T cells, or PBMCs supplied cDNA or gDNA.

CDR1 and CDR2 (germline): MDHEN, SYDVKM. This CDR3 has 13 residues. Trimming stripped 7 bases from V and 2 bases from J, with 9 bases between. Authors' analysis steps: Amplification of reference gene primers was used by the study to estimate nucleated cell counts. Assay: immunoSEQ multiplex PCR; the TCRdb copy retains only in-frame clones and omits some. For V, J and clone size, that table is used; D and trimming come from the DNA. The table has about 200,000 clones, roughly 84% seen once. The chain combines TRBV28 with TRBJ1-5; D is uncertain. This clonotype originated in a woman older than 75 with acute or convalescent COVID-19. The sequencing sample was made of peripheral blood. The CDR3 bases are TGTGCCAGCACTGCAGGTGGCAATCAGCCCCAGCATTTT. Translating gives CASTAGGNQPQHF.